The 26 T cell receptor beta chains below were found in one sample sequenced in a study of CD8+CD57+ T cells in acquired aplastic anemia (dated by TCRdb to the late 2010s). These reads were obtained on an Illumina HiSeq 2000. Genomic DNA served as template for TCR beta VDJ combination and CDR3 sequence profiling. TCRdb reran the public reads through fastp at Q25 and MiXCR, keeping productive beta chains. Every CDR3 protein is listed once, alongside the most common genes and DNA of its rows. Counted in this sample were approximately 380,000 distinct CDR3 sequences; roughly 68% of them appeared once. The top ten clonotypes cover 4% of the sample. The sequenced sample consisted of sorted CD4+, CD8+, or CD8+CD57+ T cells (not recorded which) from PBMCs. Every receptor here comes from a human donor in good health, serving as a control.

In its sample, this clonotype was seen many times. The chain joins TRBV20-1 to TRBJ2-1; TRBD2 matches 9 bases. This CDR3 is built from 16 residues. The ends lost 3 bases at V and 7 bases at J; junction bases unmatched: 13. Germline V gene sequence: CDR1 DFQATT, CDR2 SNEGSKA (reference sequence). The CDR3 is CSASRAGTSFKNEQFF. CDR3 coding DNA: TGCAGTGCTAGTAGGGCCGGGACTAGCTTCAAAAATGAGCAGTTCTTC.

Comment on this clonotype: A read error may produce the germline difference seen at one junction end. The V call is TRBV7-2, the J call TRBJ2-1; either TRBD1 or TRBD2 may supply D (6 bases each). The CDR3 extends over 12 amino acids. Germline lookup yields CDR1 SGHTA and CDR2 FQGNSA. DNA for the CDR3: TGTGCCAGCAGCACCATTAGAGGGGGGCTGTACTTC. Encoded protein: CASSTIRGGLYF.

V gene TRBV7-2 combines with J gene TRBJ2-5, with D possibly matching TRBD1 (6 bases). This CDR3 comprises 13 residues. V dropped 5 bases and J dropped 4 bases, with 11 bases sitting between them. Germline V gene sequence: CDR1 SGHTA, CDR2 FQGNSA. CDR3 in amino acids: CASSSGRGETQYF. In nucleotides, the CDR3 is TGTGCCAGCAGCAGTGGCAGGGGAGAGACCCAGTACTTC.

The chain employs TRBV30 and TRBJ1-5; tentative D call: TRBD1 (5 bases). The CDR3 spans 15 residues. Germline V gene sequence: CDR1 GTSNPN, CDR2 SVGIG (reference sequence). The germline V and J ends were trimmed by 1 base and 7 bases, with 17 bases remaining between them. This CDR3 reads CAWSAPVGEGQPQHF. Here the CDR3 DNA reads TGTGCCTGGAGTGCCCCCGTGGGGGAAGGACAGCCCCAGCATTTT.

In this sample, this clonotype turned up a few times. The rearrangement joins TRBV2 to TRBJ1-2; D not resolved. V gave up 9 bases and J gave up 8 bases, with 19 bases separating them. CDR3 length: 13 residues. Looked up from germline, CDR1 is SNHLY and CDR2 is FYNNEI. CDR3 region: CASSLPETGGYTF. DNA of the CDR3: TGTGCCAGTTCCCTTCCCGAGACGGGGGGCTACACCTTC.

Of note for this clonotype: A single base separates this from a much larger clone, so it may be a read error. The V and J genes are TRBV7-4 and TRBJ1-5; maybe TRBD1 (5 bases). The CDR3 loop spans 15 amino acids. The ends were cut back, 6 bases at V and 7 bases at J, with 19 bases in the middle. Germline CDR1 and CDR2: SGHVT and SQSDAQ. CDR3 in amino acids: CASSQSFGGGQPQHF. DNA of the CDR3: TGTGCCAGCAGTCAGTCATTCGGGGGAGGACAGCCCCAGCATTTT.

This clonotype was counted a few times. One end of the junction is discordant with germline, which a read error may explain. The rearrangement links TRBV7-3 to TRBJ2-7; D not certain. The CDR3 is 13 amino acids. Germline loops: CDR1 SGHTA, CDR2 FQGTGA. This CDR3 reads CASSLYVGHEQHF. Here the CDR3 DNA reads TGTGCCAGCAGCTTATACGTCGGCCACGAGCAGCACTTC.

The chain uses TRBV7-9 and TRBJ2-2; D is unclear. Germline V gives CDR1 SEHNR, CDR2 FQNEAQ (reference sequence). Between the trimmed V and J ends, which lost 6 bases and 0 bases, there was a span of 5 bases. This CDR3 contains 13 residues. The CDR3, as DNA: TGTGCCAGCAGTGACTCGAACACCGGGGAGCTGTTTTTT. As protein: CASSDSNTGELFF.

This clonotype was observed many times. CDR3 loop: CASSLGGVFYEQYF. In DNA form, the CDR3 reads TGTGCCAGCAGCTTAGGGGGAGTCTTTTACGAGCAGTACTTC. This chain joins TRBV5-8 and TRBJ2-7; perhaps TRBD1 as D (6 bases). This CDR3 is 14 amino acids long. Germline values: CDR1 SGHTS, CDR2 YDEGEE. V was pared by 2 bases and J by 4 bases, with 13 bases between.

Turning to this clonotype: The CDR3 does not close with the conserved phenylalanine or tryptophan, likely indicating a read error. The chain recombines TRBV7-3 with TRBJ1-3; 7 positions agree with TRBD1. Per the germline V gene, CDR1 is SGHTA and CDR2 is FQGTGA. The CDR3 length is 13 residues. DNA of the CDR3: TGTGCCAGCAGCAGGGGGCCCGGGAACAGCATATATGTT. This gives the protein CASSRGPGNSIYV.

This clonotype was observed a single time. At one end, the junction sequence differs from germline, possibly due to a read error. The rearrangement links TRBV9 to TRBJ1-3; D may be TRBD1 (5 bases). Germline-derived CDR1 and CDR2 are SGDLS and YYNGEE. CDR3 size: 16 residues. The CDR3 region is CASSLERGGSGNTIYF. DNA of the CDR3: TGCGCCAGCAGCTTGGAAAGGGGAGGCTCTGGAAACACCATATATTTT.

V usage is TRBV9 and J usage is TRBJ2-7; unclear D gene. From germline, CDR1 is SGDLS and CDR2 YYNGEE. Trimming stripped 3 bases from V and 13 bases from J, with 23 bases between. The CDR3 sequence is 14 residues long. For the CDR3, the DNA is TGTGCCAGCAGCGGAGACCAGACCACTGAAGCTTTCTACTTC. Its protein is CASSGDQTTEAFYF.

The genes are TRBV5-1 and TRBJ2-1; weak D call: TRBD1 (6 bases). CDR1 is SGHRS, CDR2 YFSETQ, per germline. The CDR3 is 14 residues long. Trimming took off 4 bases at V and 7 bases at J, with 15 bases between the two ends. The CDR3 DNA follows: TGCGCCAGCAGCAACACACAAGGGGGAAATGAGCAGTTCTTC. This translates into CASSNTQGGNEQFF.

With regard to this clonotype: As the CDR3 is not closed by the conserved phenylalanine or tryptophan, this likely results from a read error. It is unclear where the CDR3 begins or ends on the DNA, so no DNA is shown, and the CDR3 is as TCRdb lists it. V is TRBV9 and J is TRBJ1-6; the D call of TRBD1 is as the table states it, not checked on the DNA. Counting both end residues, the CDR3 totals 13 amino acids. Germline CDR1 reads SGDLS; CDR2 reads YYNGEE. The CDR3 protein is CASSQTGGPNTEV.

This sequence joins TRBV11-2 and TRBJ2-7; 8 positions match TRBD1. Germline-derived CDR1 and CDR2 are SGHAT and FQNNGV. V trimming: 7 bases; J trimming: 4 bases; junction bases outside the gene matches: 9. This CDR3 region has 14 residues. The CDR3 sequence is CASTFSDRVYEQYF. The CDR3 nucleotides read TGTGCCAGCACCTTTTCGGACAGGGTTTACGAGCAGTACTTC.

This clonotype appeared many times. The genes are TRBV20-1 and TRBJ1-4; D gene unclear. The length of the CDR3 is 11 residues. CDR1 and CDR2 from the germline V gene are DFQATT and SNEGSKA (reference sequence). The V end lost 6 bases, the J end lost 8 bases, and 10 bases lay between the germline ends. CDR3 amino acids: CSAGSSEKLFF. The CDR3 nucleotides are TGCAGTGCCGGATCCTCAGAAAAACTGTTTTTT.

The chain links TRBV5-1 to TRBJ2-1, with D possibly matching TRBD1 (7 bases). Germline V gene data show CDR1 as SGHRS and CDR2 as YFSETQ. The V end lost 0 bases, the J end lost 9 bases, and 19 bases lay between the germline ends. This CDR3 contains 16 residues. The CDR3 bases are TGCGCCAGCAGCTTGGCCAGGGGGGTGGGTAATCCTGAGCAGTTCTTC. Translation gives CASSLARGVGNPEQFF.

In regard to this clonotype: Compared with germline, one end of the junction differs, possibly owing to a read error. This chain uses TRBV9 with TRBJ2-7, with 9 bases identical to TRBD2. The CDR3 covers 14 residues. The germline CDR1 and CDR2 sequences are SGDLS and YYNGEE. CDR3 sequence: CASSLGLAQCYEHF. The CDR3 nucleotides read TGTGCCAGCAGCCTTGGACTAGCGCAATGCTACGAGCACTTC.

The CDR3 coding sequence is TGTGCCAGTCGAAGGCAGGGCAACACCGGGGAGCTGTTTTTT. This gives the protein CASRRQGNTGELFF. This chain joins TRBV19 and TRBJ2-2, with D tentatively TRBD1 (5 bases). The CDR3 is 14 residues long. Germline values: CDR1 LNHDA, CDR2 SQIVND (reference sequence). Between the trimmed V and J ends, which lost 8 bases and 2 bases, there was a span of 12 bases. The full variable domain, completed using reference TRBV19 and TRBJ2-2, is DGGITQSPKYLFRKEGQNVTLSCEQNLNHDAMYWYRQDPGQGLRLIYYSQIVNDFQKGDIAEGYSVSREKKESFPLTVTSAQKNPTAFYLCASRRQGNTGELFFGEGSRLTVL.

This clonotype was seen a single time. The rearrangement uses TRBV18 and TRBJ1-6, with a tentative D call TRBD1 (6 bases). This CDR3 has 18 residues. CDR1 KGHSH and CDR2 LQKENI come from the germline V gene. V shed 0 bases and J shed 0 bases, with 12 bases lying between them. The CDR3 coding sequence is TGTGCCAGCTCACCACCCGGACAGCTGTGCTCCTATAATTCACCCCTCCACTTT. The encoded protein is CASSPPGQLCSYNSPLHF.

This chain connects TRBV20-1 to TRBJ1-4, with TRBD1 matching 7 bases. Germline V CDR1 and CDR2: DFQATT, SNEGSKA (reference sequence). V was clipped by 2 bases and J by 11 bases; unmatched bases: 11. The CDR3 is 14 residues long. The CDR3 nucleotides are TGCAGTGCTAGAATCGACAGGGATCAGCCCAAACTGTTTTTT. This encodes CSARIDRDQPKLFF.

This chain links TRBV20-1 with TRBJ2-5; D gene ambiguous. The V end lost 6 bases, the J end lost 5 bases, and 19 bases lay between the germline ends. The CDR3 runs to 14 residues. Germline V gene sequence: CDR1 DFQATT, CDR2 SNEGSKA (reference sequence). The DNA of the CDR3 is TGCAGTGCCTCCGGAACGTACTCCTACGAGACCCAGTACTTC. It translates to CSASGTYSYETQYF.

Concerning this clonotype itself: This clone may be a read error of a much larger clone one base away. J is TRBJ2-1 and V is TRBV6-5; 7 bases are a match to TRBD2. From germline, CDR1 is MNHEY and CDR2 SVGAGI. The CDR3 totals 14 residues. J was trimmed by 8 bases and V by 0 bases; bases with no gene match: 4. The DNA for the CDR3 is TGTGCCAGCAGTTACTCCAGGGAGGGAGATGAGCAGTTCTTC. Translation gives CASSYSREGDEQFF.

A note on this clonotype: It is likely a read error, because the conserved phenylalanine at the end of the CDR3 is missing. Because the CDR3's place on the DNA is in doubt, the DNA is left out and the CDR3 is given as listed by TCRdb. The chain joins TRBV2 to TRBJ1-2; the table's TRBD1 call for D was not verified on the DNA. The V gene's germline CDR1 is SNHLY and CDR2 FYNNEI. The CDR3 is 15 amino acids in total, end residues counted. CDR3 residues: CASSEARRGGGGSQY.

This clonotype was counted a few times. The chain recombines TRBV2 with TRBJ1-6; D gene unclear. V lost 4 bases and J 4 bases, leaving 8 bases between the germline ends. The CDR3 runs to 14 residues. Per germline, CDR1 SNHLY and CDR2 FYNNEI. The CDR3 DNA reads TGTGCCAGCAGTGTTGACGGATATAATTCACCCCTCCACTTT. Protein product: CASSVDGYNSPLHF. The whole variable domain, filled in from reference TRBV2 and TRBJ1-6, reads EPEVTQTPSHQVTQMGQEVILRCVPISNHLYFYWYRQILGQKVEFLVSFYNNEISEKSEIFDDQFSVERPDGSNFTLKIRSTKLEDSAMYFCASSVDGYNSPLHFGNGTRLTVT.

With respect to this clonotype: A single base separates this from a much larger clone, so it may be a read error. The chain joins TRBV30 to TRBJ1-6; D is undetermined. The CDR3 covers 15 residues. Per the germline V gene, CDR1 is GTSNPN and CDR2 is SVGIG (reference sequence). CDR3 in DNA: TGTGCCTGGAGTGTACCGAGCTCCCATAATTCACCCCTCCACTTT. Residues: CAWSVPSSHNSPLHF.